What follows is one TCR beta chain and its context. In TCRdb, the reads were re-called with MiXCR into one record per CDR3 protein. This sample has about 740,000 distinct CDR3 sequences, with roughly 35% found just once. CDR3 length: 11 residues. The germline V and J ends were trimmed by 4 bases and 7 bases, with 8 bases remaining between them. The germline gives CDR1 SGHNT, CDR2 YYREEE (reference sequence). The data stem from a study of T cell repertoires in cytomegalovirus infection. Study background: Both CMV infection and a matching HLA type were indicated by public TCR beta signatures.

The rearrangement links TRBV5-4 to TRBJ1-2; D uncertain. The specimen was PBMCs. This sequence originates from a human donor in good health (CMV status not recorded). Some clones in this sample may be carry-over from other donors' samples. The CDR3: CASSQDSGYTF. The CDR3 nucleotides are TGTGCCAGCAGCCAGGATAGTGGCTACACCTTC.